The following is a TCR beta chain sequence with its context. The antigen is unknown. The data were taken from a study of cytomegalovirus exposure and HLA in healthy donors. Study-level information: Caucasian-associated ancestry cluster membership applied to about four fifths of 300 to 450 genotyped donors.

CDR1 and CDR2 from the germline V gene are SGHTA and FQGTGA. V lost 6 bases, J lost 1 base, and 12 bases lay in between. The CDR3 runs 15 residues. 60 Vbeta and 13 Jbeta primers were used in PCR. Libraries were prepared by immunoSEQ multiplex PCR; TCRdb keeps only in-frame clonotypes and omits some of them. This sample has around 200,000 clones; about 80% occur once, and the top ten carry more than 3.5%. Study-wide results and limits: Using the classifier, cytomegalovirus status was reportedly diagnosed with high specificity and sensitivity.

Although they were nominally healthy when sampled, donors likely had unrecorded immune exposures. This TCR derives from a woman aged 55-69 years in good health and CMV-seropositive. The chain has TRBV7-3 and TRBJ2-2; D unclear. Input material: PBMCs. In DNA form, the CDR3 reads TGTGCCAGCAGTCATGGGCAGGTGAACACCGGGGAGCTGTTTTTT. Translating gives CASSHGQVNTGELFF.